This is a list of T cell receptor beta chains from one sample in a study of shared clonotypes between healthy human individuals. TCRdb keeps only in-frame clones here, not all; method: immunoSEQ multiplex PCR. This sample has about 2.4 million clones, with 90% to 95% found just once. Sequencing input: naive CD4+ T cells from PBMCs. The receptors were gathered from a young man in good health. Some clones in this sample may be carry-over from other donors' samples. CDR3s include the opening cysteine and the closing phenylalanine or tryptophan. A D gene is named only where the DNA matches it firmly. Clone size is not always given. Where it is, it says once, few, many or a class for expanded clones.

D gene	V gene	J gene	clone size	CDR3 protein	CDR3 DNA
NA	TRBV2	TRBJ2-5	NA	CASSVVLGEETQYF	TGTGCCAGCAGTGTGGTCTTGGGAGAAGAGACCCAGTACTTC
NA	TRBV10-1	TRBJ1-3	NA	CASSQYGGSGNTIYF	TGCGCCAGCAGCCAATATGGGGGCTCTGGAAACACCATATATTTT
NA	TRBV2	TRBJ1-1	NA	CASSDRGPEAFF	TGTGCCAGCAGTGACAGGGGCCCTGAAGCTTTCTTT
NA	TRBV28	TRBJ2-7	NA	CASSQRGYEQYF	TGTGCCAGCAGCCAAAGGGGGTACGAGCAGTACTTC
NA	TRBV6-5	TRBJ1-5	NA	CASSYMPSGSNQPQHF	TGTGCCAGCAGTTACATGCCATCAGGTAGTAATCAGCCCCAGCATTTT
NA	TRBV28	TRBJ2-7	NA	CASRGGPSYEQYF	TGTGCCAGCAGGGGGGGGCCTTCGTACGAGCAGTACTTC
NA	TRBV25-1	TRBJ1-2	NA	CASRETKNYGYTF	TGTGCCAGCAGGGAGACAAAAAACTATGGCTACACCTTC
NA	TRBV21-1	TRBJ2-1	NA	CASSPPRRSKASEQFF	TGTGCCAGCAGCCCCCCGCGGAGGTCGAAGGCCTCTGAGCAGTTCTTC
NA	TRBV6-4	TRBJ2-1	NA	CASSARLGEQFF	TGTGCCAGCAGTGCTCGATTGGGTGAGCAGTTCTTC
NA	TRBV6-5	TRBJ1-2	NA	CASSSLGYGYTF	TGTGCCAGCAGTTCCCTCGGTTATGGCTACACCTTC
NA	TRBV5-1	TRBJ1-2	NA	CASSLGLGTTYGYTF	TGCGCCAGCAGCTTGGGGCTCGGGACAACCTATGGCTACACCTTC
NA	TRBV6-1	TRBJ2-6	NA	CASNEGVGGANVLTF	TGTGCCAGCAACGAGGGAGTGGGTGGGGCCAACGTCCTGACTTTC
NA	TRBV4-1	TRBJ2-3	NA	CASSQELDTQYF	TGCGCCAGCAGCCAAGAGTTGGATACGCAGTATTTT
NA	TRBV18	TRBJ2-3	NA	CASSPGKGVDTQYF	TGTGCCAGCTCACCCGGGAAGGGGGTAGATACGCAGTATTTT
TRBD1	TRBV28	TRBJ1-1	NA	CASSLQGALSVDTEAFF	TGTGCCAGCAGCCTACAGGGGGCGCTAAGTGTGGACACTGAAGCTTTCTTT
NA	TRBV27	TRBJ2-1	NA	CASSLPPSASYNEQFF	TGTGCCAGCAGTTTACCTCCTAGCGCATCCTACAATGAGCAGTTCTTC
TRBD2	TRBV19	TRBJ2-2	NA	CASSSLAGGGELFF	TGTGCCAGTAGTTCACTAGCGGGAGGTGGGGAGCTGTTTTTT
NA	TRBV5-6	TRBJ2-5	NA	CASSLEAVQETQYF	TGTGCCAGCAGCTTGGAGGCCGTTCAGGAGACCCAGTACTTC
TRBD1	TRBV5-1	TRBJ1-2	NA	CASSWHDRDSAAGYTF	TGCGCCAGCAGCTGGCATGACCGGGACAGCGCTGCGGGCTACACCTTC
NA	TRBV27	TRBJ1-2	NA	CASRFQGLNYGYTF	TGTGCCAGCAGATTCCAGGGGCTCAACTATGGCTACACCTTC
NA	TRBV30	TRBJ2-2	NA	CAWSATRTWLNTGELFF	TGTGCCTGGAGTGCGACCCGTACATGGTTGAACACCGGGGAGCTGTTTTTT
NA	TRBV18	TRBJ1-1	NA	CASSRGPRMNTEAFF	TGTGCCAGCTCACGCGGTCCGCGGATGAACACTGAAGCTTTCTTT
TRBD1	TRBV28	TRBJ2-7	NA	CASTPEGQGREQYF	TGTGCCAGCACCCCCGAAGGACAGGGGCGGGAGCAGTACTTC
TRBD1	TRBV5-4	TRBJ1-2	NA	CASSSGTGSNYGYTF	TGTGCCAGCAGCTCCGGGACAGGGTCAAACTATGGCTACACCTTC
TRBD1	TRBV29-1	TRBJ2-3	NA	CSVAGGNTDTQYF	TGCAGCGTGGCAGGGGGCAACACAGATACGCAGTATTTT
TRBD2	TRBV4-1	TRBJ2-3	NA	CASSQDLVAGYTDTQYF	TGCGCCAGCAGCCAAGATCTGGTAGCGGGGTACACAGATACGCAGTATTTT
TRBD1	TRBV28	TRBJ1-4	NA	CASSSKPWDRGREKLFF	TGTGCCAGCAGTTCTAAACCCTGGGACAGGGGGCGTGAAAAACTGTTTTTT
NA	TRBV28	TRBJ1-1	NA	CASGGRGYTEAFF	TGTGCCAGCGGGGGGCGCGGGTACACTGAAGCTTTCTTT
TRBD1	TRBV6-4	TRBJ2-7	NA	CASSEWGTGPVGEQYF	TGTGCCAGCAGTGAATGGGGGACAGGCCCGGTGGGGGAGCAGTACTTC
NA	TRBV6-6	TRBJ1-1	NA	CASSYSRGTEAFF	TGTGCCAGCAGTTACTCCCGTGGGACTGAAGCTTTCTTT
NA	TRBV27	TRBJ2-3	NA	CASSLSRTDTQYF	TGTGCCAGCAGTTTATCGCGCACAGATACGCAGTATTTT
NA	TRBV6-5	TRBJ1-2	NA	CASSYSHGRNYGYTF	TGTGCCAGCAGTTACTCGCATGGACGCAACTATGGCTACACCTTC
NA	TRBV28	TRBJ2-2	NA	CASTAGGAGTGELFF	TGTGCCAGCACGGCCGGAGGGGCGGGCACCGGGGAGCTGTTTTTT
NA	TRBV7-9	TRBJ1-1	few	CASSSFGGSEAFF	TGTGCCAGCAGCTCATTTGGGGGATCTGAAGCTTTCTTT
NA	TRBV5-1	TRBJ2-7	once	CASSLEPGSAYEQYF	TGCGCCAGCAGCTTGGAGCCGGGTTCAGCCTACGAGCAGTACTTC
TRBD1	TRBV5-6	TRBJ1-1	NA	CASSQTGANTEAFF	TGTGCCAGCAGCCAGACAGGGGCTAACACTGAAGCTTTCTTT
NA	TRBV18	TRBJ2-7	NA	CASSPPGSHNEQYF	TGTGCCAGCTCACCGCCCGGGAGTCACAACGAGCAGTACTTC
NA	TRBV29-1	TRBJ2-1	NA	CTIERVYNEQFF	TGCACCATCGAGCGCGTTTACAATGAGCAGTTCTTC
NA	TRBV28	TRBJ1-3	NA	CASSLMGTSSSHSGNTIYF	TGTGCCAGCAGTTTAATGGGGACGTCCAGCTCGCACTCTGGAAACACCATATATTTT
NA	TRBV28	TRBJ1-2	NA	CASSLSGNYGYTF	TGTGCCAGCAGTTTGTCCGGGAACTATGGCTACACCTTC
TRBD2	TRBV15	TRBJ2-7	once	CATSRRGLAGGSYEQYF	TGTGCCACCAGCAGGAGGGGACTAGCGGGAGGATCCTACGAGCAGTACTTC
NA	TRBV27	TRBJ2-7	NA	CASKFRAILYEQYF	TGTGCCAGCAAATTCAGGGCCATTCTCTACGAGCAGTACTTC
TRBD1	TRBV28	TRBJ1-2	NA	CASSPTGTREYGYTF	TGTGCCAGCAGTCCGACAGGGACAAGGGAATATGGCTACACCTTC
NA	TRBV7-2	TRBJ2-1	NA	CASSLGPAGVYNEQFF	TGTGCCAGCAGCTTAGGTCCAGCGGGCGTATACAATGAGCAGTTCTTC
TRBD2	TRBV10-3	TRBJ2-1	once	CAIRETSVGNNEQFF	TGTGCCATCAGGGAGACTAGCGTGGGGAACAATGAGCAGTTCTTC
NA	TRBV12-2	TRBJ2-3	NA	CASWGSADTQYF	TGTGCAAGTTGGGGGAGCGCAGATACGCAGTATTTT
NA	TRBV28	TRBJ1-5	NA	CASNMGRGAPNTPQHF	TGTGCCAGCAACATGGGGAGGGGGGCCCCCAATACGCCCCAGCATTTT
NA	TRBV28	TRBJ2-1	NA	CASSSPTRNLGEQFF	TGTGCCAGCAGTTCCCCCACTAGGAATTTAGGTGAGCAGTTCTTC
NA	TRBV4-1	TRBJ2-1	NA	CASSQDESVYSYNEQFF	TGCGCCAGCAGCCAAGATGAGAGCGTTTACTCCTACAATGAGCAGTTCTTC
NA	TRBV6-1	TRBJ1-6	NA	CASSRSNNGGSPLHF	TGTGCCAGCAGCCGTTCGAATAACGGGGGGTCACCCCTCCACTTT
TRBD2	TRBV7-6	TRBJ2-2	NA	CASSLWAGDIGELFF	TGTGCCAGCAGCTTATGGGCGGGAGATATCGGGGAGCTGTTTTTT
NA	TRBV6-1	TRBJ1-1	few	CASQAGEAFF	TGTGCCAGCCAAGCAGGTGAAGCTTTCTTT
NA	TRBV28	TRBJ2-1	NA	CASSLRGEAPPLEFF	TGTGCCAGCAGTTTAAGAGGTGAGGCTCCCCCTCTCGAGTTCTTC
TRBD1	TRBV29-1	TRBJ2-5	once	CSVGTGPKTQYF	TGCAGCGTTGGGACAGGGCCGAAGACCCAGTACTTC
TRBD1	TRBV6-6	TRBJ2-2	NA	CAARRRDRGTGELFF	TGTGCCGCCCGAAGGAGGGACAGGGGGACCGGGGAGCTGTTTTTT
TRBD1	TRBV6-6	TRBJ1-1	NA	CASSYPGQGLNTEAFF	TGTGCCAGCAGTTACCCCGGACAGGGATTGAACACTGAAGCTTTCTTT
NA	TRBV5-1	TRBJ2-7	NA	CASSSPGGEQYF	TGCGCCAGCAGCTCCCCCGGGGGCGAGCAGTACTTC
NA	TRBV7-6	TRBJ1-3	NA	CASSPINSGNTIYF	TGTGCCAGCAGTCCGATAAACTCTGGAAACACCATATATTTT
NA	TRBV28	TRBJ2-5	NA	CASSPVGWNRKETQYF	TGTGCCAGCAGCCCCGTTGGTTGGAATAGGAAAGAGACCCAGTACTTC